This TCR beta chain comes out of a study of blood T cells in healthy people across ages (dated by TCRdb to 2013 to 2016). About the full investigation: In model experiments, template switching captured about one uniquely barcoded TCR beta cDNA molecule for every two T cells. The donors were split into four age groups: young (average 16 years), middle-aged (about 40), aged (approximately 60) and long-lived (roughly 88). Two additional independent replicas of 1 million unique cDNA reads from the same blood draw were analyzed for two donors (one aged 18 to 30 and one aged 80 or older). Age-related changes in TCR beta repertoire diversity were measured in the study by deep sequencing normalized with unique cDNA molecular identifiers. To avoid experimental bias, donors of different ages were distributed randomly across sequencing lanes.

The method was 5' RACE. The data were produced on an Illumina HiSeq 2500. A second PCR of roughly 7 to 11 cycles was performed with a sample-barcoded 5' primer and a J-beta primer mix. A template-switch 5' adaptor carrying 12 random nucleotides introduced a unique molecular identifier onto each TCR beta cDNA molecule. At least 2.5 million CDR3-containing paired-end reads were obtained from each sample. First-strand cDNA was synthesized from all RNA with the Mint cDNA synthesis kit, primed by a TRBC-specific oligonucleotide. Following uracil-DNA glycosylase treatment, a first 18-cycle PCR with universal primers M1SS and BC2_uni_R was performed on all cDNA. The original pipeline was this. For normalization, 1 million high-quality reads, each with a distinct molecular identifier, were randomly selected from each sample. Reads with shared molecular identifiers were discarded instead of being binned into consensus sequences. MiTCR, with a Q25 quality threshold and the strictest error-elimination algorithm, was used for CDR3 identification, clonotype clustering and error correction. Lower-bound total TCR beta diversity was estimated with a nonparametric unseen species model using Euler transformation. TCRdb handled the public reads itself, with Q25 trimming in fastp and clone calling in MiXCR, and kept productive beta chains. Entries are consolidated by CDR3 protein sequence, retaining the most common genes and DNA. The V and J calls here are based on TCRdb, not the publication. The table for this sample lists over a million distinct CDR3 sequences; 35% to 50% of them were counted only once. The leading ten clones occupy about 19% of the sample.

The investigation overall reported the following: Because profiling used bulk unsorted PBMCs, naive and antigen-experienced compartments could not be compared conclusively. Compared with the aged group, more naive CD4+ T cells, fewer expanded clones and increased TCR diversity were shown by the long-lived group, suggesting age selection. As age increased, observed TCR beta diversity per million T cells dropped in a roughly linear way, and a significant reduction was already evident by age 40. Total diversity estimates from one million sequenced T cells were considered lower bounds and underestimates. Because the CMV infection status of the donors was unknown, age-related changes in expanded clonotypes may potentially have been confounded. Observed TCR beta diversity correlated strongly with the percentage of naive T cells measured by flow cytometry.

The roughly 39 donors, aged 6 to 90 years, were systemically healthy Caucasian individuals from Russia. About 10 milliliters of peripheral blood were drawn from each donor into EDTA-treated Vacutainer tubes. Ficoll-Paque density-gradient centrifugation was used to isolate PBMCs, with at least 6.5 million per sample. Total RNA was extracted from PBMCs with Trizol reagent, with at least 5.5 micrograms obtained per sample. For every donor, an aliquot of PBMCs went through flow cytometry to measure the percentages of naive CD45RAhigh/CD27high T cells. V loses 2 bases of germline sequence and J loses 6 bases, and the interval between the two ends is 11 bases. The CDR3 spans 14 residues, from the cysteine through the phenylalanine. Only the CDR3 DNA stays, 42 bases, in frame from base 1. Reading the germline V gene gives CDR1 ENHRY and CDR2 SYGVKD. This clonotype was found many times. The antigen this receptor binds is unknown. No base-level quality is on record; no much larger clone is a single base apart.

The V and J segments used are TRBV10-3 and TRBJ2-1; TRBD1 is a weak D gene call, 6 bases matching. The specimen sequenced was blood. This TCR came from a woman aged 55 to 70 in good health. The CDR3 region: CAISETGRGNEQFF. The nucleotide sequence reads as follows: TGTGCCATCAGTGAGACAGGGAGAGGCAATGAGCAGTTCTTC.